This TCR beta chain was profiled in a study of T cells in Graves' hyperthyroidism and ophthalmopathy (dated by TCRdb to between 2017 and 2020). Describing the broader study: Peripheral blood samples were taken at the time of initial diagnosis, prior to any treatment. To identify distinguishing TCR V-J signatures, a discovery cohort of around 100 patients was used, comprising 40 to 45 with Graves' ophthalmopathy and some 57 with stable Graves' hyperthyroidism. An independent validation cohort of 18 to 20 hyperthyroidism patients and roughly 16 patients who later progressed to ophthalmopathy tested prospective prediction of ophthalmopathy. The 100 discovery patients were divided at random into training and test sets in a 7:3 ratio. In addition, the study compared T-cell repertoires in thyroid tissue and in blood from six Graves' hyperthyroidism patients. Once sampling was done, hyperthyroidism patients were given methimazole at a starting dose of 30 mg daily, whereas ophthalmopathy patients were given high-dose intravenous methylprednisolone. TCR Vbeta CDR3 sequencing of roughly 140 peripheral blood samples (about 45 ophthalmopathy, 75 to 85 hyperthyroidism and about 17 progressor patients) is reported in the paper. The paper's findings and limits, for the study overall: Sample size was not statistically predetermined, and blinding of investigators to group allocation was not performed. In cross-validation, a model built on a 13 V-J signature told ophthalmopathy apart from stable hyperthyroidism with approximately 90% sensitivity and roughly 81% specificity, and in testing the same model reached 80%/75%. Most expanded thyroid clonotypes (frequency above 0.001) were also detected in blood, suggesting blood repertoires may reflect thyroid immune responses. In validation, progression to ophthalmopathy was predicted by the model with 70% to 71% sensitivity and 72% to 85% specificity, a median of around 5.9 months before onset.

This clonotype was seen at least ten times. This clone's antigen is unknown. No much larger clone exists at a distance of one base, and base qualities are not known. V and J lose 6 bases and 4 bases, and a span of 11 bases separates them. The CDR3 runs 12 residues from the cysteine to the phenylalanine. The retained sequence is limited to the CDR3, 36 bases, with the frame set at the first base. CDR1 and CDR2 are read off the germline V gene (reference sequence) as DFQATT and SNEGSKA. The TCR beta CDR3 regions were amplified from the RNA transcripts. The first round of RT-PCR for the TCR CDR3 was performed with the HTBI primer set and the Qiagen OneStep RT-PCR kit. Libraries were constructed in a second round of multiplex PCR, after which size selection and purification were performed. Libraries were sequenced paired-end with 100 bp reads on an Illumina HiSeq2000. Processing in the source paper ran as follows. SOAPnuke was used to process the raw data, throwing out any read that contained adapters or uncalled bases, had a mean Phred below 15, or lacked an exact constant-primer or identifier match. COPE v1.2.5 was used to merge high-quality paired reads, and clonotypes were defined as unique nucleotide sequences. Clonotypes were aligned to IMGT TRBV, TRBD and TRBJ reference segments using MiTCR v1.1. Only V-J combinations with frequency above 0.0001, covering 99% to 99.2% of repertoires, were analysed. The TCS score was defined as the ratio of F50 (clonal expansion) to E x V (chaos), calculated using BLOSUM62-based TCRdist between CDR3 peptides within each V-J. Welch's t-statistics and random forest reduced some 510 V-J features to under 15, which were used in a naive Bayes classifier (R e1071). Through fastp at Q25 and MiXCR, TCRdb rebuilt clones from the public reads, retaining in-frame beta chains. Each CDR3 protein gets just one entry, which takes the most common genes and DNA from the rows behind it. For this entry, the V and J calls and clone size follow TCRdb and not the study's own pipeline. The sample data list around 520,000 distinct CDR3 sequences, and over 13% of these were observed just once. 17% of the sample is held by the ten biggest clonotypes.

A patient counted as having stable Graves' hyperthyroidism if no progression to ophthalmopathy occurred over 18 months of follow-up. Hyperthyroidism patients were aged 18 to 65 years and newly diagnosed, with disease duration of less than 2 months. Any patient with an uncontrolled infection, another autoimmune disease, pregnancy or lactation was excluded. Diagnoses relied on clinical symptoms, serum thyroxine and TRAb, thyroid ultrasound and orbital computed tomography. PBMCs were isolated from more than 9 ml of fresh peripheral blood by Ficoll-Paque density gradient centrifugation. Total RNA was extracted using Trizol reagent, and RNA quality was assessed on an Agilent 2100 Bioanalyzer.

Sequencing was carried out using blood. Rearrangement joined TRBV20-1 to TRBJ2-3; the D gene identity is not certain. This TCR was recovered from a young woman with Graves' hyperthyroidism. CDR3 protein: CSAIGPSDTQYF. The bases read TGCAGTGCCATAGGACCCTCAGATACGCAGTATTTT.